This T cell receptor (beta chain) came from a study of T cell changes during pregnancy in multiple sclerosis. Sequencing used immunoSEQ multiplex PCR; TCRdb keeps in-frame clones, though not all of them. The sample lists tens of thousands of clones; more than 90% were seen once. Germline V gene lookup returns CDR1 MRHNA and CDR2 SNTAGT. This CDR3 is 14 amino acids long. V shed 5 bases, J shed 3 bases, and the junction held 5 bases outside the gene matches. This rearrangement joins TRBV6-4 to TRBJ2-3; 7 bases fit TRBD1. The sequence derives from a female donor with multiple sclerosis, enrolled in a pregnancy study. The sequenced sample was peripheral blood, obtained in the first trimester of pregnancy. The CDR3 DNA follows: TGTGCCAGCAGTAACGCAGGGGGAACAGATACGCAGTATTTT. It codes for CASSNAGGTDTQYF.